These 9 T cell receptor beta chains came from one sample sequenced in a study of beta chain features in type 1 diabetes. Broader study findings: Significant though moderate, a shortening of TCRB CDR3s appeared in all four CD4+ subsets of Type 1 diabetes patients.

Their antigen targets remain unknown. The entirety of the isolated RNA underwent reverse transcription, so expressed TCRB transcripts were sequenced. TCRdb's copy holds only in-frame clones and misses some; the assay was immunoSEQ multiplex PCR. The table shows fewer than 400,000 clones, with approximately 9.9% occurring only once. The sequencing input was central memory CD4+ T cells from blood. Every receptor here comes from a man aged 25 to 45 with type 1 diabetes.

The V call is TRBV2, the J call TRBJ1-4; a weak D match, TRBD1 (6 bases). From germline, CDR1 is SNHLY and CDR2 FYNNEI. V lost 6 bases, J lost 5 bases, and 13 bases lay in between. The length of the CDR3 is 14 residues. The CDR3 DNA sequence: TGTGCCAGCAGAACGACAGGTGGGAATGAAAAACTGTTTTTT. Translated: CASRTTGGNEKLFF.

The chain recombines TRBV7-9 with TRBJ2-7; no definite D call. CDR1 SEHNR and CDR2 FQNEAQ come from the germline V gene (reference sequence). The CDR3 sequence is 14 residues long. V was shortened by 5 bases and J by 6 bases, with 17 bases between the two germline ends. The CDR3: CASSHEKGWGEQYF. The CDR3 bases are TGTGCCAGCAGCCATGAAAAGGGATGGGGCGAGCAGTACTTC.

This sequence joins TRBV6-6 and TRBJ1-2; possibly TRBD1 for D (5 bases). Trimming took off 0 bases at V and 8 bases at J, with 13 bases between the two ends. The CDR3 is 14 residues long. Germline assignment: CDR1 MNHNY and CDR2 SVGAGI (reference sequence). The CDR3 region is CASSYSDSGYGYTF. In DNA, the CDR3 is TGTGCCAGCAGTTACTCAGACTCAGGGTACGGCTACACCTTC.

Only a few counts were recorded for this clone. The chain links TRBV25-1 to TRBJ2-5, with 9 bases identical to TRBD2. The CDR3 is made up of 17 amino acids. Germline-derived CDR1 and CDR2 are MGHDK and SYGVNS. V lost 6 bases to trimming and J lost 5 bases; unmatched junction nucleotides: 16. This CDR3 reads CASSPGGGGGAWETQYF. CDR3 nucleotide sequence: TGTGCCAGCAGCCCCGGCGGAGGCGGGGGGGCCTGGGAGACCCAGTACTTC.

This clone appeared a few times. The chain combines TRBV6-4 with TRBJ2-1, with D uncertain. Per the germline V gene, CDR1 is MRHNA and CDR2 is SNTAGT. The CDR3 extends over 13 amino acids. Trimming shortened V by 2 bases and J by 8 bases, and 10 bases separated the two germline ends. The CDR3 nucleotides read TGTGCCAGCAGTGACGGCCCTCCCCATGAGCAGTTCTTC. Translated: CASSDGPPHEQFF.

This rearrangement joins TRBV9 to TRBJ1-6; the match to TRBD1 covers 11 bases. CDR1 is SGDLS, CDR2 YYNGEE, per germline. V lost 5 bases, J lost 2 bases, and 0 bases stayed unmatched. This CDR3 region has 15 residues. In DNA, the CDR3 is TGTGCCAGCAGGGGACAGGGGGCCTATAATTCACCCCTCCACTTT. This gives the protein CASRGQGAYNSPLHF.

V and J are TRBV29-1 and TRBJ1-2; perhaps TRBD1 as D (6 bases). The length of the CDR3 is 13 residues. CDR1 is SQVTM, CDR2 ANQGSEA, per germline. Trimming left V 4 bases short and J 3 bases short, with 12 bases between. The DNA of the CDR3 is TGCAGCGTTGTCTTAGGGGGGGACTATGGCTACACCTTC. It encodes CSVVLGGDYGYTF.

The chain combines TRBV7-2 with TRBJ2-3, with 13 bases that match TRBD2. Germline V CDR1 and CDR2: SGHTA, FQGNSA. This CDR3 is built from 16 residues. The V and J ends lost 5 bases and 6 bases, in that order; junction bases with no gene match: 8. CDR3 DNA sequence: TGTGCCAGCAGCCCCGGACTAGCGGGGGTAGGGGATACGCAGTATTTT. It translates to CASSPGLAGVGDTQYF.

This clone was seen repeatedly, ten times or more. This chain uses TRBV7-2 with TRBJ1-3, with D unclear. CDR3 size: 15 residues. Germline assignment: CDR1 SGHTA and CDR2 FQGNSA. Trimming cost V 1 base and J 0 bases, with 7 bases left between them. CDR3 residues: CASSLVADSGNTIYF. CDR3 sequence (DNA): TGTGCCAGCAGCTTAGTGGCTGACTCTGGAAACACCATATATTTT.